The 24 T cell receptor beta chains presented below share a single source sample, sequenced in a study of cytomegalovirus exposure and HLA in healthy donors. The PCR used 60 Vbeta and 13 Jbeta primers. Repertoires were generated with immunoSEQ multiplex PCR, while TCRdb's copy carries only in-frame clones and drops some. The sample has over 100,000 clones; under 70% are singletons. The sample comprised PBMCs. The source is a man younger than 35 in good health and CMV-seronegative.

The chain combines TRBV4-2 with TRBJ2-1; no definite D call. The CDR3 has 17 amino acids. CDR1 is LGHNA and CDR2 is YNFKEQ in the germline V gene. Trimming removed 6 bases from V and 4 bases from J, with 22 bases in between. The CDR3 nucleotides are TGTGCCAGCAGACATACCCTGAGGCCCGGGTTATACAATGAGCAGTTCTTC. Protein: CASRHTLRPGLYNEQFF.

The V call is TRBV7-7, the J call TRBJ2-2; unclear D gene. The V gene lost 4 bases and the J gene lost 8 bases, with 8 bases spanning the gap. The CDR3 loop spans 12 amino acids. From germline, CDR1 is SSHAT and CDR2 FNYEAQ (reference sequence). As DNA, the CDR3 is TGTGCCAGCAGCTCCCCCGGGGGGGAGCTGTTTTTT. Its translation is CASSSPGGELFF.

V usage is TRBV14 and J usage is TRBJ1-1; 8 positions agree with TRBD1. Losses at the gene ends were 0 bases for V and 6 bases for J; bases not matched to a gene: 6. CDR3 length equals 15 residues. Germline CDR1 SGHDN, CDR2 FVKESK. The CDR3 protein is CASSQDRPGQAEAFF. The CDR3 coding sequence is TGTGCCAGCAGCCAAGATCGACCGGGACAGGCTGAAGCTTTCTTT. The full variable domain, completed using reference TRBV14 and TRBJ1-1, is EAGVTQFPSHSVIEKGQTVTLRCDPISGHDNLYWYRRVMGKEIKFLLHFVKESKQDESGMPNNRFLAERTGGTYSTLKVQPAELEDSGVYFCASSQDRPGQAEAFFGQGTRLTVV.

This rearrangement joins TRBV27 to TRBJ1-2, with 8 nucleotides matching TRBD1. CDR1 is MNHEY and CDR2 is SMNVEV in the germline V gene (reference sequence). Germline trimming cut 6 bases from V and 3 bases from J; bases unmatched to any gene: 9. This CDR3 spans 15 amino acids. DNA for the CDR3: TGTGCCAGCAGACCCGCGGACAGGGAGGACTATGGCTACACCTTC. Translating gives CASRPADREDYGYTF.

This clone was counted a few times. This chain joins TRBV27 and TRBJ2-5, with 15 bases aligning to TRBD2. The junction had 6 bases not matched to a gene; V was cut back by 5 bases and J by 5 bases. The CDR3 loop spans 16 amino acids. Germline assignment: CDR1 MNHEY and CDR2 SMNVEV (reference sequence). This chain's CDR3 is CASSPGLAGGWETQYF. CDR3 DNA: TGTGCCAGCAGTCCAGGACTAGCGGGAGGGTGGGAGACCCAGTACTTC.

This chain joins TRBV11-1 and TRBJ2-1; 7 bases are shared with TRBD2. Trimming cost V 5 bases and J 2 bases; bases outside gene matches: 9. The CDR3 has 16 amino acids. Germline V gives CDR1 SGHAT, CDR2 FQDESV (reference sequence). The CDR3 coding sequence is TGTGCCAGCAGCGGGAGGGGCGGGGCAGCCTACAATGAGCAGTTCTTC. This sequence encodes CASSGRGGAAYNEQFF.

The chain joins TRBV7-6 to TRBJ2-1, with TRBD2 matching 9 bases. CDR3 length equals 17 residues. Germline trimming cut 5 bases from V and 4 bases from J; bases unmatched to any gene: 12. Germline V gives CDR1 SGHVS, CDR2 FNYEAQ. The CDR3 spells CASSATGAGGRYNEQFF. The CDR3 DNA reads TGTGCCAGCAGCGCCACGGGGGCGGGAGGGAGGTACAATGAGCAGTTCTTC.

The chain combines TRBV30 with TRBJ1-1, with 10 bases lining up with TRBD1. Germline CDR1 GTSNPN, CDR2 SVGIG (reference sequence). This CDR3 comprises 13 residues. The V and J ends lost 3 bases and 5 bases, in that order; junction bases with no gene match: 3. The CDR3 DNA is TGTGCCTGGAGACGACAGGGGGCGACTGAAGCTTTCTTT. Its translation: CAWRRQGATEAFF.

The chain employs TRBV30 and TRBJ1-2; tentative D call: TRBD1 (5 bases). Trimming took off 4 bases at V and 4 bases at J, with 19 bases between the two ends. Germline V gives CDR1 GTSNPN, CDR2 SVGIG (reference sequence). There are 15 residues in the CDR3. This chain's CDR3 is CAWMGGRGSGYGYTF. The DNA for the CDR3 is TGTGCCTGGATGGGGGGAAGGGGTTCGGGCTATGGCTACACCTTC.

The chain is built from TRBV21-1 and TRBJ2-7; the DNA was not compared with TRBD1, the D call given in the table. TRBV21-1 has pseudogene status. This CDR3 spans 14 amino acids. CDR3 protein: CASSMGTGAGEQYF. The CDR3 region has the DNA TGTGCCAGCAGCATGGGGACAGGGGCGGGAGAGCAGTACTTC.

This clone was recorded only once. The rearrangement joins TRBV6-4 to TRBJ2-2, with D possibly TRBD1 on 6 matching bases. Germline V gene sequence: CDR1 MRHNA, CDR2 SNTAGT. V lost 3 bases, J lost 1 base, and 6 bases lay in between. The CDR3 spans 14 residues. CDR3 amino acids: CASSEQGNTGELFF. CDR3 DNA: TGTGCCAGCAGTGAACAGGGGAACACCGGGGAGCTGTTTTTT.

The chain recombines TRBV29-1 with TRBJ1-2, with TRBD1 matching over 7 bases. After removal of 5 bases from V and 2 bases from J, the junction contained 8 bases not matched to a gene. The CDR3 is 14 amino acids. Germline-derived CDR1 and CDR2 are SQVTM and ANQGSEA. The CDR3, as DNA: TGCAGCGTTCTCCACAGGGGAAGAAACTATGGCTACACCTTC. Amino acids: CSVLHRGRNYGYTF.

This chain joins TRBV5-1 and TRBJ1-1, with D possibly TRBD1 on 5 matching bases. Germline lookup yields CDR1 SGHRS and CDR2 YFSETQ. The V end lost 3 bases, the J end lost 6 bases, and 15 bases lay between the germline ends. The CDR3 length is 14 residues. The CDR3 sequence is CASSWTRLGAEAFF. DNA of the CDR3: TGCGCCAGCAGCTGGACAAGGTTGGGCGCTGAAGCTTTCTTT.

The rearrangement uses TRBV28 and TRBJ1-2; D not certain. This CDR3 has 13 amino acids. V lost 3 bases and J lost 2, with 7 bases in between. The V gene's germline CDR1 is MDHEN and CDR2 SYDVKM. The CDR3 DNA reads as TGTGCCAGCAGTTTTGGCATCAACTATGGCTACACCTTC. Its protein is CASSFGINYGYTF.

The J gene is TRBJ2-5, the V gene TRBV5-1; 8 bases align to TRBD1. Germline CDR1 reads SGHRS; CDR2 reads YFSETQ. V shed 3 bases and J 5 bases; nucleotides not matched to a gene: 9. The CDR3 runs 15 residues. The DNA for the CDR3 is TGCGCCAGCAGCTCGGCAGGGGGCGCGTGGGAGACCCAGTACTTC. Its translation: CASSSAGGAWETQYF.

The chain uses TRBV6-1 and TRBJ1-1; possibly TRBD1 for D (6 bases). This CDR3 spans 13 amino acids. Trimming cost V 2 bases and J 8 bases, with 12 bases left between them. CDR1 is MNHNS and CDR2 is SASEGT in the germline V gene. CDR3 coding DNA: TGTGCCAGCAGTGAATCCAGTAGGGGGGAAGCTTTCTTT. Translated: CASSESSRGEAFF.

The V gene is TRBV6-6, the J gene TRBJ1-1; D may be TRBD1 (5 bases). This CDR3 comprises 12 residues. With 5 bases removed from V and 6 bases from J, the gap between germline ends came to 10 bases. Germline V gene data show CDR1 as MNHNY and CDR2 as SVGAGI (reference sequence). As DNA, the CDR3 is TGTGCCAGCAGTGCAGGGTTGGCTGAAGCTTTCTTT. It translates to CASSAGLAEAFF.

This chain links TRBV5-1 with TRBJ2-1; 9 bases map to TRBD2. The V and J ends lost 0 bases and 8 bases, in that order; junction bases with no gene match: 9. The CDR3 contains 16 residues. Looked up from germline, CDR1 is SGHRS and CDR2 is YFSETQ. CDR3 region: CASSLAWAGGNDEQFF. In DNA form, the CDR3 reads TGCGCCAGCAGCTTGGCCTGGGCGGGGGGGAACGATGAGCAGTTCTTC.

The CDR3 nucleotides are TGCGCCAGCAGCTTGACGCTGCGGGGGGCGCGGATCCCTGCAACTAATGAAAAACTGTTTTTT. Translated, it gives CASSLTLRGARIPATNEKLFF. The J gene is TRBJ1-4, the V gene TRBV5-1, with TRBD1 as a possible D gene (6 bases). This CDR3 comprises 21 residues. CDR1 is SGHRS and CDR2 is YFSETQ in the germline V gene. V was shortened by 1 base and J by 0 bases, with 25 bases between the two germline ends. The whole variable domain, filled in from reference TRBV5-1 and TRBJ1-4, reads KAGVTQTPRYLIKTRGQQVTLSCSPISGHRSVSWYQQTPGQGLQFLFEYFSETQRNKGNFPGRFSGRQFSNSRSEMNVSTLELGDSALYLCASSLTLRGARIPATNEKLFFGSGTQLSVL.

V and J are TRBV28 and TRBJ1-4; 8 nucleotides match TRBD1. The CDR3 has 15 amino acids. CDR1 is MDHEN and CDR2 is SYDVKM in the germline V gene. Unmatched junction bases numbered 10, after V lost 6 bases and J lost 7 bases. CDR3 protein: CASRRRQGSPEKLFF. CDR3 coding DNA: TGTGCCAGCAGACGCCGACAGGGGAGCCCTGAAAAACTGTTTTTT.

This clone was counted between two and nine times. This chain uses TRBV7-7 with TRBJ2-5; the match to TRBD2 covers 10 bases. Trimming took 5 bases from V and 6 from J; bases not matched to a gene: 9. CDR3 length: 15 amino acids. Looked up from germline, CDR1 is SSHAT and CDR2 is FNYEAQ (reference sequence). The CDR3 here is CASSELAGDDKTQYF. The CDR3 coding sequence is TGTGCCAGCAGCGAGCTAGCGGGGGACGATAAGACCCAGTACTTC.

This clone was seen only once. This chain uses TRBV5-1 with TRBJ2-7, with D perhaps matching TRBD1 (6 bases). CDR1 is SGHRS, CDR2 YFSETQ, per germline. The CDR3 covers 13 residues. V gave up 5 bases and J gave up 3 bases, with 12 bases separating them. CDR3 sequence: CASRRQDNYEQYF. The CDR3 DNA sequence: TGCGCCAGCAGAAGACAGGACAACTACGAGCAGTACTTC.

The rearrangement joins TRBV5-4 to TRBJ1-2; the D gene is possibly TRBD1 (6 bases). This CDR3 has 13 residues. The ends were cut back, 4 bases at V and 4 bases at J, with 11 bases in the middle. Germline V gene data show CDR1 as SGHNT and CDR2 as YYREEE (reference sequence). Here the CDR3 reads CASSPQGTYGYTF. The CDR3 DNA reads TGTGCCAGCAGCCCCCAGGGGACCTATGGCTACACCTTC.

This chain connects TRBV19 to TRBJ1-1; 8 nucleotides match TRBD1. J lost 3 bases, V lost 7 bases, and 7 bases had no gene match. The germline CDR1 and CDR2 sequences are LNHDA and SQIVND (reference sequence). The CDR3 has 14 residues. Written as DNA, the CDR3 is TGTGCCAGTATGGAGGGACAGGCGGACACTGAAGCTTTCTTT. Protein: CASMEGQADTEAFF.